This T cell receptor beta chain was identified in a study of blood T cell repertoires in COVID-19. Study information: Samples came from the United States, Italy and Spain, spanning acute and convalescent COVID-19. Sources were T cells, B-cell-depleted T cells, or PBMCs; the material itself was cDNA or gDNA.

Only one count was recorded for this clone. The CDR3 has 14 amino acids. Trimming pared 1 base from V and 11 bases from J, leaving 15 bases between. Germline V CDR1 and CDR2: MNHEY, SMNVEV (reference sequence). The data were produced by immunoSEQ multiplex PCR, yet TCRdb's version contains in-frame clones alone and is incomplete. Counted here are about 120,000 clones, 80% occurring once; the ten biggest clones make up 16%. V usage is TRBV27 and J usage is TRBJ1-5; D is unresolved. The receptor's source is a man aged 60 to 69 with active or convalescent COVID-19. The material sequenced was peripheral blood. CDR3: CASSLFGRDIAQHF. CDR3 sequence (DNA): TGTGCCAGCAGTTTATTCGGGAGAGATATAGCCCAGCATTTT.